Shown below are 26 T cell receptor beta chains from a single sample sequenced in a study of STAT3 mutations in large granular lymphocyte leukemia. Broader study findings: At least one immunodominant TCR beta clonotype appeared in every T-cell large granular lymphocyte leukemia patient.

Clones were sequenced by immunoSEQ multiplex PCR, and TCRdb holds only the in-frame ones, with some missing. In the table there are 3,500 to 5,000 clones, roughly 80% of which are singletons. These receptors' antigens are unknown. Sequenced sample: peripheral blood mononuclear cells. All receptors derive from a boy younger than 18 with T-cell large granular lymphocyte leukemia. Some clones in this sample may be carry-over from other donors' samples.

V and J are TRBV27 and TRBJ2-7; 9 nucleotides line up with TRBD1. V dropped 6 bases and J dropped 4; count of bases not matched to a gene: 7. The germline V gene has CDR1 MNHEY and CDR2 SMNVEV (reference sequence). The CDR3 is made up of 14 amino acids. The CDR3 is CASSWTGASYEQYF. The CDR3 DNA reads as TGTGCCAGCAGCTGGACAGGGGCAAGTTACGAGCAGTACTTC.

The rearrangement uses TRBV7-9 and TRBJ2-7; 7 bases line up with TRBD2. This CDR3 comprises 13 residues. Germline CDR1 is SEHNR and CDR2 is FQNEAQ (reference sequence). Trimming took 3 bases from V and 4 from J; bases not matched to a gene: 3. The CDR3 here is CASSLRSGYEQYF. CDR3 bases: TGTGCCAGCAGCTTGCGTAGCGGGTACGAGCAGTACTTC.

The genes are TRBV18 and TRBJ2-7; the D gene is possibly TRBD2 (5 bases). CDR3 length: 15 residues. Germline-derived CDR1 and CDR2 are KGHSH and LQKENI. V lost 3 bases to trimming and J lost 5 bases, with 17 bases between them. The CDR3 loop is CASSPIVRDSHEQYF. The CDR3, as DNA: TGTGCCAGCTCACCGATCGTGAGGGATTCTCACGAGCAGTACTTC.

The chain recombines TRBV25-1 with TRBJ1-1; no clear D gene. V dropped 3 bases and J dropped 3 bases, with 8 bases sitting between them. Germline assignment: CDR1 MGHDK and CDR2 SYGVNS. This CDR3 has 13 residues. CDR3 sequence reads: CASSEDAHTEAFF. CDR3 nucleotide sequence: TGTGCCAGCAGTGAGGATGCCCACACTGAAGCTTTCTTT. Based on the CDR3 plus reference TRBV25-1 and TRBJ1-1, the full variable domain is EADIYQTPRYLVIGTGKKITLECSQTMGHDKMYWYQQDPGMELHLIHYSYGVNSTEKGDLSSESTVSRIRTEHFPLTLESARPSHTSQYLCASSEDAHTEAFFGQGTRLTVV.

DNA of the CDR3: TGTGCCAGCAGCATCTCCGGGGGCTACGAGCAGTACTTC. Amino acid sequence: CASSISGGYEQYF. This chain connects TRBV7-9 to TRBJ2-7; D possibly corresponds to TRBD2 (6 bases). Trimming shortened V by 5 bases and J by 3 bases, and 11 bases separated the two germline ends. The length of the CDR3 is 13 residues. The germline CDR1 and CDR2 sequences are SEHNR and FQNEAQ (reference sequence).

V and J are TRBV29-1 and TRBJ2-7; 10 bases are shared with TRBD1. The CDR3 has 13 residues. Germline assignment: CDR1 SQVTM and CDR2 ANQGSEA. V was clipped by 7 bases and J by 3 bases; unmatched bases: 6. The CDR3 DNA follows: TGCAGCGCCTCGGGACAGGGGCGCTACGAGCAGTACTTC. Its protein is CSASGQGRYEQYF.

The chain joins TRBV7-8 to TRBJ2-7, with TRBD1 matching 8 bases. This CDR3 spans 14 amino acids. Germline V gene lookup returns CDR1 SGHVS and CDR2 FQNEAQ. The trim removed 7 bases at V and 5 bases at J, leaving 10 bases unmatched. CDR3 nucleotide sequence: TGTGCCAGCACCCCGGTGGACAGGGACCACGAGCAGTACTTC. It codes for CASTPVDRDHEQYF. Full variable domain (outside the CDR3, taken from reference TRBV7-8 and TRBJ2-7): GAGVSQSPRYKVAKRGQDVALRCDPISGHVSLFWYQQALGQGPEFLTYFQNEAQLDKSGLPSDRFFAERPEGSVSTLKIQRTQQEDSAVYLCASTPVDRDHEQYFGPGTRLTVT.

The V gene is TRBV4-1, the J gene TRBJ1-5, with TRBD1 as a possible D gene (6 bases). V was clipped by 0 bases and J by 7 bases, with 13 bases between them. The V gene's germline CDR1 is MGHRA and CDR2 YSYEKL. This CDR3 contains 15 residues. The CDR3 sequence is CASSQDWRGGQPQHF. The DNA for the CDR3 is TGCGCCAGCAGCCAAGATTGGAGGGGGGGGCAGCCCCAGCATTTT.

This clone was recorded once. The chain recombines TRBV5-1 with TRBJ1-5; D remains ambiguous. Germline lookup yields CDR1 SGHRS and CDR2 YFSETQ. The CDR3 spans 15 residues. The ends were cut back, 0 bases at V and 5 bases at J, with 12 bases in the middle. The CDR3 nucleotides are TGCGCCAGCAGCTTGGAACCAGGCCTTTATCAGCCCCAGCATTTT. The encoded protein is CASSLEPGLYQPQHF.

V and J are TRBV27 and TRBJ2-3; a possible D gene is TRBD1 (6 bases). The CDR3 length is 16 residues. With 5 bases removed from V and 6 bases from J, the gap between germline ends came to 21 bases. The germline gives CDR1 MNHEY, CDR2 SMNVEV (reference sequence). The CDR3 DNA is TGTGCCAGCAGTGCCGGGGACAACCTGATGAGGGATACGCAGTATTTT. Translation gives CASSAGDNLMRDTQYF.

V is TRBV29-1 and J is TRBJ1-3, with D unclear. Germline V gene lookup returns CDR1 SQVTM and CDR2 ANQGSEA. The ends were cut back, 3 bases at V and 4 bases at J, with 7 bases in the middle. This CDR3 is 12 amino acids long. The DNA of the CDR3 is TGCAGCGTTGATATGGGGGGAAACACCATATATTTT. The encoded protein is CSVDMGGNTIYF.

This clone is judged medium-sized. Relative to the germline gene, one junction end is altered; a read error may explain this. This sequence joins TRBV6-5 and TRBJ2-7; possibly TRBD1 for D (5 bases). Germline-derived CDR1 and CDR2 are MNHEY and SVGAGI. This CDR3 spans 15 amino acids. The CDR3 protein is CASSYSIDSPYELYF. The CDR3 DNA is TGTGCCAGCAGTTACTCGATCGACAGCCCCTACGAGCTGTACTTC.

The V gene is TRBV30, the J gene TRBJ1-6; D remains unclear. This CDR3 has 13 residues. In germline, CDR1 is GTSNPN, CDR2 SVGIG (reference sequence). Trimming stripped 6 bases from V and 6 bases from J, with 12 bases between. The CDR3 here is CACRHRINSPLHF. CDR3 coding DNA: TGTGCCTGCCGACACCGAATTAATTCACCCCTCCACTTT.

The CDR3 coding sequence is TGTGCCAGCAGCAACCAGGGAGTAGGGTATGGCTACACCTTC. Protein product: CASSNQGVGYGYTF. V and J are TRBV6-5 and TRBJ1-2; perhaps TRBD1 as D (5 bases). Germline-derived CDR1 and CDR2 are MNHEY and SVGAGI. This CDR3 contains 14 residues. Trimming removed 6 bases at V and 5 bases at J, with 16 bases between.

V usage is TRBV5-1 and J usage is TRBJ2-3; D uncertain. The CDR3 extends over 13 amino acids. Germline V CDR1 and CDR2: SGHRS, YFSETQ. Between the trimmed V and J ends, which lost 4 bases and 6 bases, there was a span of 12 bases. CDR3: CASSPYLGDTQYF. For the CDR3, the DNA is TGCGCCAGCAGCCCATACCTGGGGGATACGCAGTATTTT.

The chain recombines TRBV4-2 with TRBJ2-6; either TRBD1 or TRBD2 may fit D (6 bases each). The V gene lost 0 bases and the J gene lost 2 bases, with 8 bases spanning the gap. Germline CDR1 and CDR2: LGHNA and YNFKEQ. The CDR3 sequence is 16 residues long. The CDR3: CASSQEEGAGANVLTF. CDR3 sequence (DNA): TGTGCCAGCAGCCAAGAGGAGGGGGCTGGGGCCAACGTCCTGACTTTC.

The rearrangement links TRBV18 to TRBJ1-5, with 7 positions matching TRBD1. Looked up from germline, CDR1 is KGHSH and CDR2 is LQKENI. Unmatched junction bases numbered 11, after V lost 2 bases and J lost 1 base. This CDR3 contains 18 residues. The CDR3 DNA reads as TGTGCCAGCTCACCAACGGACAGGACGATGGGCAGCAATCAGCCCCAGCATTTT. It translates to CASSPTDRTMGSNQPQHF.

The DNA of the CDR3 is TGTGCCAGCAGTTACAACACCATGAACACTGAAGCTTTCTTT. This codes for CASSYNTMNTEAFF. The chain employs TRBV6-5 and TRBJ1-1; D call uncertain. The CDR3 length is 14 residues. Germline values: CDR1 MNHEY, CDR2 SVGAGI. The germline V and J ends were trimmed by 2 bases and 0 bases, with 7 bases remaining between them.

This clone is classed as medium-sized. CDR3 amino acids: CAISESDNTDTQYF. The CDR3 DNA follows: TGTGCCATCAGTGAGTCGGACAACACAGATACGCAGTATTTT. The chain links TRBV10-3 to TRBJ2-3, with a tentative D call TRBD1 (5 bases). With 0 bases removed from V and 2 bases from J, the gap between germline ends came to 6 bases. Germline V gene sequence: CDR1 ENHRY, CDR2 SYGVKD. The CDR3 has 14 residues.

The table lists this clone with a few counts. The V and J genes are TRBV12-2 and TRBJ1-2; TRBD1, the table's D call, was not compared with the DNA. TRBV12-2 is listed as a pseudogene. The CDR3 runs to 16 residues. CDR3 residues: CASRLGPGDRGSGYTF. The CDR3 DNA reads TGTGCAAGTCGCTTGGGTCCCGGGGACAGGGGAAGTGGCTACACCTTC.

This clone was seen once. This chain connects TRBV29-1 to TRBJ1-2; a weak D match, TRBD1 (5 bases). The CDR3 covers 14 residues. Trimming cost V 3 bases and J 3 bases, with 14 bases left between them. The germline gives CDR1 SQVTM, CDR2 ANQGSEA. This CDR3 is CSVDVRDGDYGYTF. The CDR3 coding sequence is TGCAGCGTTGACGTCCGGGACGGTGACTATGGCTACACCTTC.

The J gene is TRBJ1-6, the V gene TRBV27; D gene unclear. The germline V gene encodes CDR1 MNHEY and CDR2 SMNVEV (reference sequence). The CDR3 sequence is 15 residues long. V was shortened by 3 bases and J by 0 bases, with 6 bases between the two germline ends. The CDR3 coding sequence is TGTGCCAGCAGTTTTGGCCACTCCTATAATTCACCCCTCCACTTT. This codes for CASSFGHSYNSPLHF.

The chain links TRBV29-1 to TRBJ2-5, with D tentatively TRBD2 (7 bases). Germline CDR1 and CDR2: SQVTM and ANQGSEA. V was shortened by 3 bases and J by 5 bases, with 13 bases between the two germline ends. The CDR3 contains 13 residues. In DNA, the CDR3 is TGCAGCGTTGACTCCGGGGGGCCGGAGACCCAGTACTTC. Protein product: CSVDSGGPETQYF.

The chain couples TRBV5-1 to TRBJ1-2; tentative D call: TRBD1 (6 bases). Germline values: CDR1 SGHRS, CDR2 YFSETQ. V was clipped by 4 bases and J by 6 bases, with 13 bases between them. The length of the CDR3 is 13 residues. DNA for the CDR3: TGCGCCAGCAGCCCCCCGGGGGCCGATGGCTACACCTTC. Encoded protein: CASSPPGADGYTF.

This sequence joins TRBV6-1 and TRBJ2-7; D is unclear. The germline V gene encodes CDR1 MNHNS and CDR2 SASEGT. Trimming stripped 1 base from V and 0 bases from J, with 4 bases between. The CDR3 length is 13 residues. The CDR3 sequence is CASSEESSYEQYF. CDR3 sequence (DNA): TGTGCCAGCAGTGAAGAGAGCTCCTACGAGCAGTACTTC.

This clone is labeled as medium-sized. The rearrangement joins TRBV7-9 to TRBJ2-7; TRBD1 agrees at 9 bases. Trimming at V came to 3 bases and at J to 2 bases, leaving 8 bases not matched to a gene. Per germline, CDR1 SEHNR and CDR2 FQNEAQ (reference sequence). This CDR3 comprises 16 residues. This CDR3 is CASSLAKRQGAYEQYF. Here the CDR3 DNA reads TGTGCCAGCAGCTTGGCCAAGAGACAGGGGGCCTACGAGCAGTACTTC.